The 32 T cell receptor beta chains below were found in one sample sequenced in a study of early T cells in non-severe SARS-CoV-2 infection. TCRdb passed the 5' RACE reads through MiXCR, listing each CDR3 protein once. There are about 77,000 distinct CDR3 sequences in the sample; 12% occur only once, and roughly a sixth lies in the top ten. The sequences come from whole blood, collected at baseline. These receptors all stem from an adult who was a healthcare worker with PCR-confirmed SARS-CoV-2 infection or an uninfected control (not recorded which). The donor label of this sample is uncertain.

This clonotype was detected only a few times. The genes are TRBV7-3 and TRBJ2-1; D may be TRBD2 (6 bases). The V gene lost 5 bases and the J gene lost 3 bases, with 17 bases spanning the gap. The length of the CDR3 is 16 residues. Germline loops: CDR1 SGHTA, CDR2 FQGTGA. CDR3 sequence: CASSPRTGTGYNEQFF. The CDR3 region has the DNA TGTGCCAGCAGCCCGCGGACCGGGACTGGCTACAATGAGCAGTTCTTC.

The gene calls are TRBV20-1 and TRBJ1-2; D possibly corresponds to TRBD1 (5 bases). Germline lookup yields CDR1 DFQATT and CDR2 SNEGSKA (reference sequence). The CDR3 contains 13 residues. V gave up 4 bases and J gave up 3 bases, with 12 bases separating them. The CDR3 here is CSAKRDGYYGYTF. The CDR3 nucleotides are TGCAGTGCTAAGAGGGACGGATACTATGGCTACACCTTC.

This clonotype has more than one count but fewer than ten. This rearrangement joins TRBV5-5 to TRBJ1-4, with TRBD1 as a possible D gene (6 bases). Trimming took off 4 bases at V and 7 bases at J, with 14 bases between the two ends. The CDR3 runs to 14 residues. Germline V gene lookup returns CDR1 SGHKS and CDR2 YYEKEE (reference sequence). The CDR3 DNA reads TGTGCCAGCAGCCCCAGGACAGTCCCTGAAAAACTGTTTTTT. Amino acids: CASSPRTVPEKLFF.

The chain joins TRBV7-8 to TRBJ2-1; possibly TRBD2 for D (6 bases). V lost 3 bases and J 5 bases, leaving 17 bases between the germline ends. The CDR3 sequence is 16 residues long. The V gene's germline CDR1 is SGHVS and CDR2 FQNEAQ. The CDR3 here is CASSFTPGLDNNEQFF. CDR3 nucleotides: TGTGCCAGCAGCTTCACGCCGGGACTGGACAACAATGAGCAGTTCTTC.

The chain links TRBV14 to TRBJ1-2; no definite D call. V was cut by 4 bases and J by 8 bases, with 20 bases left in between. Germline V lookup: CDR1 SGHDN, CDR2 FVKESK. The CDR3 contains 15 residues. This chain's CDR3 is CASSRYGTNSWGYTF. The DNA of the CDR3 is TGTGCCAGCAGCCGATACGGAACCAACTCGTGGGGCTACACCTTC.

This clonotype was seen repeatedly, ten times or more. The V call is TRBV14, the J call TRBJ2-7, with D possibly TRBD1 on 5 matching bases. This CDR3 contains 14 residues. Deletions cut 7 bases from V and 3 bases from J, with 16 bases between. Germline V lookup: CDR1 SGHDN, CDR2 FVKESK. The CDR3 spells CASNPTGDNYEQYF. The CDR3 coding sequence is TGTGCCAGCAACCCAACAGGCGATAACTACGAGCAGTACTTC.

The table lists this clonotype with many counts. The gene calls are TRBV18 and TRBJ2-7; D might be TRBD1 (8 bases). Trimming took off 8 bases at V and 5 bases at J, with 16 bases between the two ends. CDR1 and CDR2 (germline): KGHSH, LQKENI. This CDR3 is 13 amino acids long. CDR3 sequence: CASTRQGRDEQYF. The CDR3 nucleotides read TGTGCCAGCACAAGACAGGGGAGGGACGAGCAGTACTTC. The whole variable domain, filled in from reference TRBV18 and TRBJ2-7, reads NAGVMQNPRHLVRRRGQEARLRCSPMKGHSHVYWYRQLPEEGLKFMVYLQKENIIDESGMPKERFSAEFPKEGPSILRIQQVVRGDSAAYFCASTRQGRDEQYFGPGTRLTVT.

This rearrangement joins TRBV7-9 to TRBJ2-7; TRBD2 might be the D (5 bases). The V gene's germline CDR1 is SEHNR and CDR2 FQNEAQ (reference sequence). The length of the CDR3 is 13 residues. The V and J ends lost 5 bases and 6 bases respectively, with 14 bases between them. CDR3 region: CASSPTAGAEQYF. CDR3 bases: TGTGCCAGCAGCCCAACGGCGGGCGCCGAGCAGTACTTC.

This clonotype was counted between two and nine times. The genes are TRBV2 and TRBJ2-2, with D possibly being TRBD1 or TRBD2 (5 bases each). Germline lookup yields CDR1 SNHLY and CDR2 FYNNEI. This CDR3 contains 15 residues. Between the trimmed V and J ends, which lost 2 bases and 5 bases, there was a span of 12 bases. CDR3 nucleotides: TGTGCCAGCAGTGAAACCCGGGGCCGGACCGGGGAGCTGTTTTTT. Translating gives CASSETRGRTGELFF.

For the CDR3, the DNA is TGTGCCACCAGCAGAGATTCGTCAGGGGGTAACGAGCAGTACTTC. Encoded protein: CATSRDSSGGNEQYF. The chain uses TRBV15 and TRBJ2-7, with 7 bases fitting TRBD1. This CDR3 has 15 residues. Germline CDR1 is LNHNV and CDR2 is YYDKDF (reference sequence). V lost 0 bases to trimming and J lost 5 bases; unmatched junction nucleotides: 7.

The chain has TRBV6-2 or TRBV6-3 and TRBJ2-3; D uncertain. Trimming took 5 bases from V and 7 from J, leaving 10 bases between them. The CDR3 length is 12 residues. Germline loops: CDR1 MNHEY, CDR2 SVGEGT. CDR3 loop: CASSPELNTQYF. CDR3 DNA sequence: TGTGCCAGCAGTCCAGAATTGAATACGCAGTATTTT.

A few counts support this clonotype. The V and J genes are TRBV7-2 and TRBJ1-1; no firm D call. The V and J ends lost 3 bases and 11 bases respectively, with 16 bases between them. The CDR3 runs to 13 residues. The germline CDR1 and CDR2 sequences are SGHTA and FQGNSA. DNA of the CDR3: TGTGCCAGCAGCTTTGGTCCTCAGCGCGGGGCTTTCTTT. Protein: CASSFGPQRGAFF.

The genes are TRBV9 and TRBJ1-2; D remains unclear. Germline V gives CDR1 SGDLS, CDR2 YYNGEE. The CDR3 has 13 residues. The ends were cut back, 0 bases at V and 11 bases at J, with 14 bases in the middle. The CDR3 reads CASSVVAEPFYTF. DNA of the CDR3: TGTGCCAGCAGCGTAGTGGCAGAGCCCTTTTACACCTTC.

The table lists this clonotype with a few counts. V and J are TRBV7-6 and TRBJ2-1, with D possibly TRBD1 on 6 matching bases. The length of the CDR3 is 16 residues. Trimming cost V 2 bases and J 5 bases, with 16 bases left between them. Germline-derived CDR1 and CDR2 are SGHVS and FNYEAQ. DNA for the CDR3: TGTGCCAGCAGCTTAAGCACAGGGTCTCCCAACAATGAGCAGTTCTTC. Amino acids: CASSLSTGSPNNEQFF.

In its sample, this clonotype was seen many times. The gene calls are TRBV30 and TRBJ1-2, with D possibly being TRBD1 (6 bases). V lost 3 bases, J lost 8 bases, and 16 bases lay in between. Germline CDR1 and CDR2: GTSNPN and SVGIG (reference sequence). There are 13 residues in the CDR3. CDR3 DNA sequence: TGTGCCTGGAGGCAAAACCAGGGGCCCGGCTACACCTTC. Translating gives CAWRQNQGPGYTF.

The chain joins TRBV5-6 to TRBJ2-1, with D possibly TRBD1 on 6 matching bases. Trimming left V 0 bases short and J 9 bases short, with 13 bases between. The CDR3 loop spans 14 amino acids. Germline assignment: CDR1 SGHDT and CDR2 YYEEEE. Written as DNA, the CDR3 is TGTGCCAGCAGCTTGGGGACAGTCCCGGGTGAGCAGTTCTTC. Translated: CASSLGTVPGEQFF.

As to this clonotype: One junction end disagrees with the germline gene, perhaps due to a read error. The rearrangement joins TRBV3-1 to TRBJ2-7, with 11 bases fitting TRBD2. The CDR3 spans 15 residues. Looked up from germline, CDR1 is LGHDT and CDR2 is YNNKEL (reference sequence). The CDR3 sequence is CASSQLAGVSYEQYF. For the CDR3, the DNA is TGCGCCAGCAGCCAACTAGCGGGGGTCTCCTACGAGCAGTACTTC.

This clonotype was counted between two and nine times. V gene TRBV19 combines with J gene TRBJ2-7, with D unresolved. CDR1 is LNHDA and CDR2 is SQIVND in the germline V gene (reference sequence). Trimming took 6 bases from V and 2 from J, leaving 11 bases between them. The length of the CDR3 is 13 residues. In nucleotides, the CDR3 is TGTGCCAGTAGCGACCGAAGTCCCTACGAGCAGTACTTC. Encoded protein: CASSDRSPYEQYF.

A few counts support this clonotype. The chain has TRBV6-2 or TRBV6-3 and TRBJ1-1, with D possibly being TRBD1 (6 bases). The CDR3 is 16 amino acids. CDR1 MNHEY and CDR2 SVGEGT come from the germline V gene. With 5 bases removed from V and 0 bases from J, the gap between germline ends came to 16 bases. The DNA for the CDR3 is TGTGCCAGCAGTCGCCCGACAGGACCCATGAACACTGAAGCTTTCTTT. Residues: CASSRPTGPMNTEAFF.

This clonotype was observed at least ten times. This chain links TRBV6-1 with TRBJ2-1; 10 bases line up with TRBD2. This CDR3 spans 15 amino acids. The ends lost 7 bases at V and 9 bases at J; junction bases unmatched: 12. The V gene's germline CDR1 is MNHNS and CDR2 SASEGT. In DNA, the CDR3 is TGTGCCAGCATCCTCCCCCCTAGCGGGAGCGGTGAGCAGTTCTTC. Residues: CASILPPSGSGEQFF.

This clonotype was seen repeatedly, ten times or more. The CDR3 nucleotides are TGTGCCAGCGGACAGCCAGATACGCAGTATTTT. This gives the protein CASGQPDTQYF. The V gene is TRBV18, the J gene TRBJ2-3, with TRBD1 as a possible D gene (6 bases). V lost 8 bases and J lost 4, with 7 bases in between. The V gene's germline CDR1 is KGHSH and CDR2 LQKENI. The CDR3 extends over 11 amino acids.

The chain employs TRBV6-1 and TRBJ2-1; 11 bases match TRBD2. The CDR3 runs to 16 residues. Trimming at V came to 8 bases and at J to 10 bases, leaving 16 bases not matched to a gene. Germline values: CDR1 MNHNS, CDR2 SASEGT. The CDR3 spells CASSERRLAGPREQFF. The CDR3 bases are TGTGCCAGCTCAGAACGCCGACTAGCGGGGCCCCGGGAGCAGTTCTTC.

The chain has TRBV19 and TRBJ1-2, with 7 nucleotides matching TRBD1. CDR1 LNHDA and CDR2 SQIVND come from the germline V gene (reference sequence). V was clipped by 5 bases and J by 4 bases; unmatched bases: 10. The CDR3 runs 15 residues. The CDR3 reads CASSPATGTVYGYTF. The CDR3 DNA reads TGTGCCAGTAGTCCGGCTACCGGGACAGTCTATGGCTACACCTTC.

This clonotype was detected once. The V and J genes are TRBV29-1 and TRBJ1-1; no clear D gene. This CDR3 is 12 amino acids long. In germline, CDR1 is SQVTM, CDR2 ANQGSEA. V was cut by 7 bases and J by 3 bases, with 12 bases left in between. CDR3 in DNA: TGCAGCGCCATTATAGGGCACACTGAAGCTTTCTTT. It translates to CSAIIGHTEAFF.

The table lists this clonotype with many counts. The genes are TRBV20-1 and TRBJ1-5; no firm D call. The CDR3 consists of 12 residues. V was trimmed by 0 bases and J by 0 bases, leaving 0 bases between them. CDR1 DFQATT and CDR2 SNEGSKA come from the germline V gene (reference sequence). CDR3 nucleotides: TGCAGTGCTAGAGATAGCAATCAGCCCCAGCATTTT. Translating it yields CSARDSNQPQHF.

This sequence joins TRBV5-1 and TRBJ1-1, with D maybe TRBD1 (5 bases). Looked up from germline, CDR1 is SGHRS and CDR2 is YFSETQ. The CDR3 sequence is 13 residues long. The V gene lost 2 bases and the J gene lost 2 bases, with 7 bases spanning the gap. CDR3 in DNA: TGCGCCAGCAGCTTCAGGGAAAACACTGAAGCTTTCTTT. Its translation: CASSFRENTEAFF. The variable domain in full, completed from reference TRBV5-1 and TRBJ1-1, reads KAGVTQTPRYLIKTRGQQVTLSCSPISGHRSVSWYQQTPGQGLQFLFEYFSETQRNKGNFPGRFSGRQFSNSRSEMNVSTLELGDSALYLCASSFRENTEAFFGQGTRLTVV.

This clonotype was recorded a few times. The chain uses TRBV6-5 and TRBJ2-1, with 7 bases aligning to TRBD2. From germline, CDR1 is MNHEY and CDR2 SVGAGI. J lost 7 bases, V lost 6 bases, and 12 bases had no gene match. This CDR3 region has 15 residues. The CDR3 here is CASSLFTGAGNEQFF. In nucleotides, the CDR3 is TGTGCCAGCAGCCTCTTTACGGGAGCGGGAAATGAGCAGTTCTTC.

In this sample, this clonotype is medium-sized. J is TRBJ1-1 and V is TRBV5-4; D is undetermined. V was trimmed by 2 bases and J by 3 bases, leaving 14 bases between them. CDR3 length equals 15 residues. The germline CDR1 and CDR2 sequences are SGHNT and YYREEE (reference sequence). CDR3 region: CASSFAEPSDTEAFF. DNA of the CDR3: TGTGCCAGCAGCTTCGCGGAGCCCTCCGACACTGAAGCTTTCTTT.

The chain carries TRBV28 and TRBJ2-1; 10 bases map to TRBD2. The CDR3 covers 15 residues. Germline CDR1 and CDR2: MDHEN and SYDVKM. Trimming cost V 6 bases and J 3 bases; bases outside gene matches: 5. CDR3 loop: CASSPAGGLYNEQFF. CDR3 nucleotide sequence: TGTGCCAGCAGCCCAGCGGGGGGGCTCTACAATGAGCAGTTCTTC.

In DNA, the CDR3 is TGTGCCAGCTCACTCTCTACCGGGGAGCTGTTTTTT. Translating gives CASSLSTGELFF. V and J are TRBV18 and TRBJ2-2; the D is unclear. CDR3 length: 12 residues. Germline values: CDR1 KGHSH, CDR2 LQKENI. Trimming left V 4 bases short and J 5 bases short, with 5 bases between.

V and J are TRBV30 and TRBJ2-7, with TRBD2 identical over 13 bases. The CDR3 has 13 amino acids. Germline CDR1 is GTSNPN and CDR2 is SVGIG (reference sequence). The J segment lost 6 bases and the V segment lost 3 bases, leaving 2 bases of the junction unmatched. The CDR3 DNA is TGTGCCTGGAGACTAGCGGGGGGGCGCGAGCAGTACTTC. This gives the protein CAWRLAGGREQYF. The full variable domain, completed using reference TRBV30 and TRBJ2-7, is SQTIHQWPATLVQPVGSPLSLECTVEGTSNPNLYWYRQAAGRGLQLLFYSVGIGQISSEVPQNLSASRPQDRQFILSSKKLLLSDSGFYLCAWRLAGGREQYFGPGTRLTVT.

This clonotype has only a few counts. The DNA of the CDR3 is TGTGCCAGTCGGACAGGGCAAGATGGCTACACCTTC. It translates to CASRTGQDGYTF. The chain is built from TRBV25-1 and TRBJ1-2; TRBD1 matches 8 bases. V was clipped by 9 bases and J by 6 bases; unmatched bases: 6. This CDR3 spans 12 amino acids. Germline V gene sequence: CDR1 MGHDK, CDR2 SYGVNS.